One sample yielded the 6 T cell receptor beta chains listed below, sequenced in a study of cytomegalovirus exposure and HLA in healthy donors. The primer mix had 60 Vbeta and 13 Jbeta primers. Data came from immunoSEQ multiplex PCR; TCRdb stores just in-frame clones and leaves some out. The sample includes roughly 200,000 clones, about 86% of them seen just once. Sequenced material: PBMCs. The receptors were gathered from a man between 35 and 55 years old in good health and CMV-seropositive.

Only a few counts were recorded for this clone. This sample also contains other DNA sequences that code for the same CDR3. The rearrangement links TRBV29-1 to TRBJ2-7, with 8 bases fitting TRBD1. This CDR3 is built from 11 residues. Per germline, CDR1 SQVTM and CDR2 ANQGSEA. V gave up 7 bases and J gave up 7 bases; unmatched junction bases: 6. CDR3 coding DNA: TGCAGCGCCGACAGGGGCGGGGAGCAGTACTTC. It codes for CSADRGGEQYF.

This chain uses TRBV19 with TRBJ2-7, with 8 bases matching TRBD2. The germline V gene has CDR1 LNHDA and CDR2 SQIVND (reference sequence). V was pared by 4 bases and J by 5 bases, with 13 bases of the junction left unmatched. The length of the CDR3 is 16 residues. CDR3 sequence: CASSTGLSGSRHEQYF. The DNA for the CDR3 is TGTGCCAGTAGTACTGGTTTAAGCGGGAGCCGACACGAGCAGTACTTC. The variable domain in full, completed from reference TRBV19 and TRBJ2-7, reads DGGITQSPKYLFRKEGQNVTLSCEQNLNHDAMYWYRQDPGQGLRLIYYSQIVNDFQKGDIAEGYSVSREKKESFPLTVTSAQKNPTAFYLCASSTGLSGSRHEQYFGPGTRLTVT.

This chain joins TRBV6-1 and TRBJ2-1; TRBD1 aligns across 12 bases. The CDR3 runs to 15 residues. Looked up from germline, CDR1 is MNHNS and CDR2 is SASEGT. V trimming: 5 bases; J trimming: 8 bases; junction bases outside the gene matches: 7. DNA for the CDR3: TGTGCCAGCAGTAGATCCGGGACAGGGGGCTATGAGCAGTTCTTC. This encodes CASSRSGTGGYEQFF.

The chain combines TRBV5-5 with TRBJ1-2; 7 bases match TRBD1. With V trimmed by 4 bases and J by 2 bases, 5 bases remained unmatched. Germline CDR1 and CDR2: SGHKS and YYEKEE (reference sequence). This CDR3 contains 14 residues. CDR3 DNA: TGTGCCAGCAGCGCGGGACAGTGGAACTATGGCTACACCTTC. The encoded protein is CASSAGQWNYGYTF.

The rearrangement uses TRBV7-8 and TRBJ2-7; D remains ambiguous. V was clipped by 1 base and J by 4 bases, with 8 bases between them. The V gene's germline CDR1 is SGHVS and CDR2 FQNEAQ. The CDR3 extends over 13 amino acids. The CDR3 loop is CASSLDSLYEQYF. CDR3 sequence (DNA): TGTGCCAGCAGCTTAGACTCGTTGTACGAGCAGTACTTC.

The chain carries TRBV5-1 and TRBJ1-2; 7 positions agree with TRBD1. Trimming at V came to 7 bases and at J to 7 bases, leaving 10 bases not matched to a gene. CDR1 and CDR2 from the germline V gene are SGHRS and YFSETQ. This CDR3 is 13 amino acids long. The DNA of the CDR3 is TGCGCCAGCGGACAGGCGAGGGACGGTGGCTACACCTTC. Its translation is CASGQARDGGYTF.